The 9 T cell receptor beta chains below were found in one sample sequenced in a study of T cell responses to AZD1222 COVID-19 vaccine. The repertoire was sequenced with immunoSEQ multiplex PCR; TCRdb's copy has only in-frame clones and lacks some. The data show tens of thousands of clones, approximately 91% seen once. The material was peripheral blood, obtained on day 0 of AZD1222 vaccination. Source of these receptors: an adult in good health.

J is TRBJ2-3 and V is TRBV19, with D hard to call. Trimming removed 5 bases at V and 0 bases at J, with 9 bases between. Germline CDR1 LNHDA, CDR2 SQIVND (reference sequence). This CDR3 region has 14 residues. CDR3 region: CASSPRSSTDTQYF. The CDR3, as DNA: TGTGCCAGTAGTCCTCGTAGCAGCACAGATACGCAGTATTTT. The whole variable domain, filled in from reference TRBV19 and TRBJ2-3, reads DGGITQSPKYLFRKEGQNVTLSCEQNLNHDAMYWYRQDPGQGLRLIYYSQIVNDFQKGDIAEGYSVSREKKESFPLTVTSAQKNPTAFYLCASSPRSSTDTQYFGPGTRLTVL.

This clone has a single count. The CDR3 nucleotides are TGTGCCAGCAGTTTACTGGCCGGGGCGAAAGAGACCCAGTACTTC. Its protein product is CASSLLAGAKETQYF. V is TRBV28 and J is TRBJ2-5; D may match TRBD1 or TRBD2 (5 bases each). Germline CDR1 MDHEN, CDR2 SYDVKM. V shed 2 bases and J shed 3 bases, with 13 bases lying between them. CDR3 length equals 15 residues.

V is TRBV5-1 and J is TRBJ2-5, with D unresolved. The CDR3 is 13 amino acids. Germline V gives CDR1 SGHRS, CDR2 YFSETQ. With 1 base removed from V and 2 bases from J, the gap between germline ends came to 6 bases. CDR3 loop: CASSLSNQETQYF. CDR3 DNA: TGCGCCAGCAGCTTGTCGAATCAAGAGACCCAGTACTTC.

The chain couples TRBV19 to TRBJ2-2; D is uncertain. V gave up 10 bases and J gave up 1 base, with 13 bases separating them. From germline, CDR1 is LNHDA and CDR2 SQIVND (reference sequence). The CDR3 has 14 amino acids. CDR3 bases: TGTGCCACGCTCAGCGATCTGAACACCGGGGAGCTGTTTTTT. It translates to CATLSDLNTGELFF.

This clone was observed a few times. This chain uses TRBV28 with TRBJ2-7, with D unclear. The V end was cut by 3 bases, the J end by 4 bases, with 10 bases between. This CDR3 region has 13 residues. Per germline, CDR1 MDHEN and CDR2 SYDVKM. CDR3 sequence reads: CASSFISTYEQYF. CDR3 nucleotide sequence: TGTGCCAGCAGTTTTATCTCCACTTACGAGCAGTACTTC.

This clone was seen a handful of times. This chain uses TRBV4-3 with TRBJ2-2; D unclear. The CDR3 covers 13 residues. CDR1 is LGHNA and CDR2 is YSLEER in the germline V gene. V lost 4 bases to trimming and J lost 8 bases, with 11 bases between them. The CDR3 DNA sequence: TGCGCCAGCAGCCGTAGTGGAGTAGGGGAGCTGTTTTTT. Translated, it gives CASSRSGVGELFF.

The chain carries TRBV28 and TRBJ2-4; D possibly corresponds to TRBD2 (5 bases). Germline assignment: CDR1 MDHEN and CDR2 SYDVKM. The V and J ends lost 3 bases and 3 bases respectively, with 12 bases between them. CDR3 size: 15 residues. The CDR3 loop is CASSFVGVGKNIQYF. Written as DNA, the CDR3 is TGTGCCAGCAGTTTCGTCGGGGTGGGCAAAAACATTCAGTACTTC.

The chain combines TRBV5-1 with TRBJ2-7, with D perhaps given as TRBD1 or TRBD2 (5 bases each). The CDR3 sequence is 14 residues long. Trimming left V 2 bases short and J 2 bases short, with 11 bases between. Germline CDR1 SGHRS, CDR2 YFSETQ. The CDR3 region has the DNA TGCGCCAGCAGCTTCGGGACCGCCGCCTACGAGCAGTACTTC. Translated: CASSFGTAAYEQYF.

The rearrangement uses TRBV19 and TRBJ1-6; D call uncertain. V was clipped by 7 bases and J by 5 bases, with 9 bases between them. From germline, CDR1 is LNHDA and CDR2 SQIVND (reference sequence). The CDR3 sequence is 13 residues long. CDR3 amino acids: CASTRRHNSPLHF. The CDR3 DNA sequence: TGTGCCAGTACCAGACGACATAATTCACCCCTCCACTTT.